This TCR beta chain was sequenced during a study of cytomegalovirus exposure and HLA in healthy donors. The PCR had 60 Vbeta and 13 Jbeta primers. The table came from immunoSEQ multiplex PCR; TCRdb's copy has only in-frame clones and leaves some out. The sample records 150,000 to 200,000 clones, roughly 90% being singletons. Regarding this clone: Its antigen is unknown.

Whole-study results and caveats: Analysis performed later found 15,000 or so TCR beta sequences associated with HLA alleles at 0.05 false discovery rate.

The specimen sequenced was PBMCs. The source is a boy younger than 10 in good health and CMV-seronegative.

The CDR3 loop reads CAWETSGSYEQYF. In nucleotides, the CDR3 is TGTGCCTGGGAGACTAGCGGCTCCTACGAGCAGTACTTC. V is TRBV30 and J is TRBJ2-7, with 9 bases identical to TRBD2. This CDR3 spans 13 amino acids. J lost 0 bases, V lost 5 bases, and 2 bases had no gene match. From germline, CDR1 is GTSNPN and CDR2 SVGIG (reference sequence). The whole variable domain, filled in from reference TRBV30 and TRBJ2-7, reads SQTIHQWPATLVQPVGSPLSLECTVEGTSNPNLYWYRQAAGRGLQLLFYSVGIGQISSEVPQNLSASRPQDRQFILSSKKLLLSDSGFYLCAWETSGSYEQYFGPGTRLTVT.